The next 10 T cell receptor beta chains were all read from a single sample in a study of T cells after yellow fever vaccination. TCRdb re-analysed the 5' RACE reads in MiXCR, keeping a single row per CDR3 protein. The sample consists of 250,000 or so distinct CDR3 sequences, roughly 3.7% of them appearing once. The specimen comprised PBMCs, sampled 15 days after the yellow fever booster vaccination. These receptors came from a man between 18 and 35 years old who received the YFV17D yellow fever vaccine.

This clonotype has a count of ten or more. The rearrangement links TRBV7-6 to TRBJ2-2; possibly TRBD1 or TRBD2 for D (7 bases each). This CDR3 is built from 16 residues. Germline values: CDR1 SGHVS, CDR2 FNYEAQ. Trimming removed 5 bases from V and 6 bases from J, with 19 bases in between. The CDR3 DNA reads as TGTGCCAGCAGCCCCTCGCAGGGGGGGGTCGCCGGGGAGCTGTTTTTT. It specifies CASSPSQGGVAGELFF.

This clonotype has at least ten counts. The chain recombines TRBV4-3 with TRBJ1-6; D uncertain. The V end was cut by 1 base, the J end by 9 bases, with 7 bases between. CDR1 LGHNA and CDR2 YSLEER come from the germline V gene. This CDR3 has 13 amino acids. The CDR3 DNA follows: TGCGCCAGCAGCCAAGGTCCTTTTTCACCCCTCCACTTT. It translates to CASSQGPFSPLHF.

In this sample, this clonotype turned up many times. V is TRBV7-8 and J is TRBJ2-1, with 9 bases lining up with TRBD2. CDR1 is SGHVS and CDR2 is FQNEAQ in the germline V gene. Germline trimming cut 1 base from V and 4 bases from J; bases unmatched to any gene: 5. CDR3 length: 16 amino acids. CDR3 DNA sequence: TGTGCCAGCAGCTTAGGCGGGGGGGCCGAGTACAATGAGCAGTTCTTC. It specifies CASSLGGGAEYNEQFF.

The chain is built from TRBV12-3 or TRBV12-4 and TRBJ1-2, with a possible D match to TRBD1 (5 bases). V shed 8 bases and J shed 6 bases, with 25 bases lying between them. The CDR3 is 16 amino acids. As DNA, the CDR3 is TGTGCCAGCTTTTACCCCGGGCAACGGAGGGGAAATGGCTACACCTTC. Its translation: CASFYPGQRRGNGYTF.

This clonotype was found many times. The chain uses TRBV5-1 and TRBJ2-3; no definite D call. The CDR3 sequence is 14 residues long. Germline CDR1 reads SGHRS; CDR2 reads YFSETQ. V was shortened by 1 base and J by 3 bases, with 9 bases between the two germline ends. The CDR3 region is CASSLSQQTDTQYF. In nucleotides, the CDR3 is TGCGCCAGCAGCTTGTCCCAGCAAACAGATACGCAGTATTTT.

This clonotype was recorded many times. The chain has TRBV30 and TRBJ2-7, with a weak D call TRBD1 (6 bases). Germline loops: CDR1 GTSNPN, CDR2 SVGIG (reference sequence). With 0 bases removed from V and 3 bases from J, the gap between germline ends came to 18 bases. The CDR3 has 16 residues. CDR3 sequence reads: CAWSVSRGRTYYEQYF. For the CDR3, the DNA is TGTGCCTGGAGTGTATCCAGGGGCCGGACTTACTACGAGCAGTACTTC.

This clonotype was seen at least ten times. V is TRBV12-3 or TRBV12-4 and J is TRBJ2-7, with D possibly being TRBD1 (5 bases). Deletions cut 8 bases from V and 7 bases from J, with 12 bases between. CDR3 length equals 11 residues. In DNA, the CDR3 is TGTGCCAGCCAGGGCAGCCGGGAGCAGTACTTC. Translation gives CASQGSREQYF.

This clonotype was counted ten times or more. This chain links TRBV4-1 with TRBJ2-3; D call uncertain. V was pared by 0 bases and J by 0 bases, with 13 bases between. The CDR3 has 17 residues. From germline, CDR1 is MGHRA and CDR2 YSYEKL. This CDR3 reads CASSQDSRKRSTDTQYF. The CDR3 DNA reads as TGCGCCAGCAGCCAAGATAGCCGTAAGCGTAGCACAGATACGCAGTATTTT.

This clonotype was observed many times. V is TRBV5-1 and J is TRBJ2-5, with a tentative D call TRBD1 (6 bases). The V and J ends lost 2 bases and 11 bases respectively, with 10 bases between them. Looked up from germline, CDR1 is SGHRS and CDR2 is YFSETQ. CDR3 length: 11 amino acids. Here the CDR3 DNA reads TGCGCCAGCAGCTTACAGGGAACTCAGTACTTC. It yields the protein CASSLQGTQYF.

The rearrangement links TRBV19 to TRBJ1-1, with no clear D. Germline loops: CDR1 LNHDA, CDR2 SQIVND (reference sequence). This CDR3 has 15 amino acids. Deletions cut 5 bases from V and 3 bases from J, with 16 bases between. The CDR3 coding sequence is TGTGCCAGTAGTTCCCGGAAGTCGTGGTACACTGAAGCTTTCTTT. It codes for CASSSRKSWYTEAFF.